These 22 T cell receptor beta chains were all obtained from the same sample, sequenced in a study of control samples from healthy donors and cancer patients. Libraries were prepared by immunoSEQ multiplex PCR; TCRdb keeps only in-frame clonotypes and omits some of them. The sample consists of approximately 90,000 clones, around four fifths of them appearing once. Sequencing was done on a sample of blood. Receptors were obtained from a man aged 25-40 years in good health.

This clone has only one observation. The chain employs TRBV5-6 and TRBJ2-1, with D perhaps matching TRBD2 (5 bases). Looked up from germline, CDR1 is SGHDT and CDR2 is YYEEEE. The CDR3 has 18 residues. Trimming left V 6 bases short and J 0 bases short, with 22 bases between. The CDR3 reads CASNQIYRTGSSYNEQFF. The CDR3 nucleotides are TGTGCCAGCAACCAAATCTATCGGACTGGGAGCTCCTACAATGAGCAGTTCTTC.

V is TRBV4-1 and J is TRBJ1-4, with 11 bases that match TRBD1. The CDR3 spans 17 residues. Trimming took 0 bases from V and 8 from J; bases not matched to a gene: 8. From germline, CDR1 is MGHRA and CDR2 YSYEKL. DNA of the CDR3: TGCGCCAGCAGCCAAGATTTTTCGGGACAGGGGGAGGAAAAACTGTTTTTT. Amino acids: CASSQDFSGQGEEKLFF.

The V and J genes are TRBV7-9 and TRBJ1-1; D call uncertain. Germline V lookup: CDR1 SEHNR, CDR2 FQNEAQ (reference sequence). The CDR3 runs to 12 residues. Trimming left V 4 bases short and J 3 bases short, with 6 bases between. As DNA, the CDR3 is TGTGCCAGCAGCTCCGACCACACTGAAGCTTTCTTT. Protein sequence: CASSSDHTEAFF.

This chain joins TRBV7-8 and TRBJ1-5; TRBD1 matches at 8 bases. CDR1 is SGHVS and CDR2 is FQNEAQ in the germline V gene. Trimming removed 0 bases from V and 0 bases from J; junction bases left unmatched: 4. The CDR3 loop spans 17 amino acids. CDR3 protein: CASSLAGQAYSNQPQHF. The CDR3, as DNA: TGTGCCAGCAGCTTAGCGGGACAGGCCTATAGCAATCAGCCCCAGCATTTT. The variable domain in full, with the rest retrieved from reference TRBV7-8 and TRBJ1-5, is GAGVSQSPRYKVAKRGQDVALRCDPISGHVSLFWYQQALGQGPEFLTYFQNEAQLDKSGLPSDRFFAERPEGSVSTLKIQRTQQEDSAVYLCASSLAGQAYSNQPQHFGDGTRLSIL.

This chain links TRBV15 with TRBJ1-4; D unresolved. The CDR3 extends over 15 amino acids. Looked up from germline, CDR1 is LNHNV and CDR2 is YYDKDF (reference sequence). With 0 bases removed from V and 8 bases from J, the gap between germline ends came to 13 bases. CDR3 loop: CATSRDSAEWEKLFF. The CDR3 nucleotides read TGTGCCACCAGCAGAGATTCCGCAGAATGGGAAAAACTGTTTTTT.

The chain is built from TRBV19 and TRBJ2-7; TRBD1 matches at 9 bases. The ends lost 6 bases at V and 6 bases at J; junction bases unmatched: 12. The germline gives CDR1 LNHDA, CDR2 SQIVND (reference sequence). The CDR3 consists of 15 residues. CDR3 sequence (DNA): TGTGCCAGTAGCCGATCCGGGACAGGGATCACCGAGCAGTACTTC. It translates to CASSRSGTGITEQYF.

The rearrangement links TRBV10-2 to TRBJ1-5; 9 bases are shared with TRBD1. Germline CDR1 is WSHSY and CDR2 is SAAADI. CDR3 length equals 16 residues. V was pared by 6 bases and J by 5 bases, with 11 bases of the junction left unmatched. The CDR3 sequence: CASRGDHRGRDQPQHF. The CDR3 coding sequence is TGCGCCAGCAGGGGCGACCACAGGGGGCGGGATCAGCCCCAGCATTTT.

The CDR3 region has the DNA TGTGCCAGCAGCTTAGAAGTGTGGGGCTACACCTTC. Its protein product is CASSLEVWGYTF. The chain recombines TRBV7-9 with TRBJ1-2; no firm D call. The CDR3 runs 12 residues. V lost 1 base and J 8 bases, leaving 8 bases between the germline ends. Germline CDR1 SEHNR, CDR2 FQNEAQ (reference sequence).

The chain uses TRBV6-1 and TRBJ1-6; D remains ambiguous. The CDR3 is 19 residues long. The germline CDR1 and CDR2 sequences are MNHNS and SASEGT. V was cut by 2 bases and J by 4 bases, with 21 bases left in between. The CDR3 nucleotides read TGTGCCAGCAGTGAAAGGGCCCCGGGCCACCAATTTTATAATTCACCCCTCCACTTT. It encodes CASSERAPGHQFYNSPLHF.

This chain links TRBV7-3 with TRBJ2-1; D gene unclear. V was shortened by 2 bases and J by 8 bases, with 13 bases between the two germline ends. The germline V gene encodes CDR1 SGHTA and CDR2 FQGTGA. This CDR3 region has 14 residues. CDR3 sequence: CASSLDGHMDEQFF. Written as DNA, the CDR3 is TGTGCCAGCAGCTTAGATGGGCACATGGATGAGCAGTTCTTC.

This clone was picked up a small number of times. The genes are TRBV24-1 and TRBJ2-3; 7 bases line up with TRBD2. From germline, CDR1 is KGHDR and CDR2 SFDVKD. With V trimmed by 2 bases and J by 4 bases, 5 bases remained unmatched. The CDR3 is 15 amino acids. The CDR3: CATSDYGEGSDTQYF. CDR3 DNA: TGTGCCACCAGTGATTACGGGGAGGGGTCAGATACGCAGTATTTT.

This clone was picked up a small number of times. The chain combines TRBV6-5 with TRBJ1-1, with a possible D match to TRBD1 (5 bases). CDR1 MNHEY and CDR2 SVGAGI come from the germline V gene. The V gene lost 0 bases and the J gene lost 6 bases, with 11 bases spanning the gap. This CDR3 has 14 residues. The CDR3 nucleotides are TGTGCCAGCAGTTACTCGAAGGGGATCTCTGAAGCTTTCTTT. Protein product: CASSYSKGISEAFF.

The V call is TRBV6-5, the J call TRBJ1-1; 8 bases fit TRBD1. Germline CDR1 is MNHEY and CDR2 is SVGAGI. The V gene end was trimmed by 6 bases and the J gene end by 0 bases; junction bases not matched to a gene: 3. The CDR3 extends over 14 amino acids. In DNA form, the CDR3 reads TGTGCCAGCAGGGGGGGACAGGTGAACACTGAAGCTTTCTTT. It specifies CASRGGQVNTEAFF.

This rearrangement joins TRBV7-2 to TRBJ1-5, with D possibly TRBD1 on 6 matching bases. The germline CDR1 and CDR2 sequences are SGHTA and FQGNSA. Trimming removed 6 bases at V and 6 bases at J, with 15 bases between. The CDR3 has 14 amino acids. The CDR3 spells CASSWVGGRQPQHF. The CDR3 bases are TGTGCCAGCAGTTGGGTCGGGGGGCGTCAGCCCCAGCATTTT.

There are a few counts of this clone. The J gene is TRBJ2-5, the V gene TRBV6-2 or TRBV6-3; no clear D gene. The V end lost 4 bases, the J end lost 5 bases, and 14 bases lay between the germline ends. Germline CDR1 and CDR2: MNHEY and SVGEGT. The CDR3 is 14 amino acids. CDR3 sequence: CASSFFTGGETQYF. CDR3 coding DNA: TGTGCCAGCAGTTTTTTCACGGGTGGGGAGACCCAGTACTTC.

The chain is built from TRBV7-9 and TRBJ2-1, with D perhaps being TRBD1 or TRBD2 (6 bases each). V was pared by 1 base and J by 6 bases, with 10 bases between. The CDR3 contains 14 residues. Germline-derived CDR1 and CDR2 are SEHNR and FQNEAQ (reference sequence). The CDR3 protein is CASSLVGGGNEQFF. The CDR3 DNA reads TGTGCCAGCAGCTTAGTCGGAGGGGGCAATGAGCAGTTCTTC.

The chain recombines TRBV5-1 with TRBJ2-4, with D unresolved. In germline, CDR1 is SGHRS, CDR2 YFSETQ. Trimming removed 0 bases from V and 6 bases from J, with 10 bases in between. This CDR3 region has 14 residues. The CDR3 spells CASSLVNRGNIQYF. The CDR3 coding sequence is TGCGCCAGCAGCTTGGTTAACAGAGGAAACATTCAGTACTTC.

This clone was observed a few times. The chain is built from TRBV10-3 and TRBJ1-1; D possibly corresponds to TRBD1 (6 bases). The CDR3 totals 12 residues. CDR1 and CDR2 (germline): ENHRY, SYGVKD. V lost 10 bases and J lost 1, with 10 bases in between. The CDR3 is CATGQTNTEAFF. CDR3 bases: TGTGCCACCGGACAGACGAACACTGAAGCTTTCTTT.

The J gene is TRBJ2-3, the V gene TRBV19; D is unclear. Germline assignment: CDR1 LNHDA and CDR2 SQIVND (reference sequence). The CDR3 has 15 amino acids. Trimming removed 4 bases at V and 2 bases at J, with 13 bases between. CDR3 loop: CASSTSATYTDTQYF. DNA for the CDR3: TGTGCCAGTAGTACCTCTGCGACTTACACAGATACGCAGTATTTT.

V gene TRBV5-8 combines with J gene TRBJ2-5; possibly TRBD1 or TRBD2 for D (5 bases each). In germline, CDR1 is SGHTS, CDR2 YDEGEE. The CDR3 is 16 residues long. Between the trimmed V and J ends, which lost 4 bases and 2 bases, there was a span of 18 bases. CDR3 residues: CASSPGTADVQETQYF. CDR3 nucleotide sequence: TGTGCCAGCAGCCCCGGGACGGCGGACGTACAAGAGACCCAGTACTTC.

This chain links TRBV7-9 with TRBJ1-2, with D possibly matching TRBD1 (6 bases). The CDR3 consists of 14 residues. Germline V gives CDR1 SEHNR, CDR2 FQNEAQ (reference sequence). Trimming pared 5 bases from V and 3 bases from J, leaving 13 bases between. CDR3 in amino acids: CASSRAQGDYGYTF. CDR3 nucleotides: TGTGCCAGCAGCCGAGCACAGGGAGACTATGGCTACACCTTC. Supplemented by reference TRBV7-9 and TRBJ1-2, the full variable domain reads DTGVSQNPRHKITKRGQNVTFRCDPISEHNRLYWYRQTLGQGPEFLTYFQNEAQLEKSRLLSDRFSAERPKGSFSTLEIQRTEQGDSAMYLCASSRAQGDYGYTFGSGTRLTVV.

The chain uses TRBV28 and TRBJ2-3; D assignment may be TRBD1 or TRBD2 (6 bases each). The CDR3 loop spans 18 amino acids. The germline CDR1 and CDR2 sequences are MDHEN and SYDVKM. V lost 5 bases, J lost 3 bases, and 24 bases lay in between. CDR3 amino acids: CASSPWIPGAGRTDTQYF. CDR3 sequence (DNA): TGTGCCAGCAGTCCCTGGATCCCGGGGGCGGGTAGGACAGATACGCAGTATTTT.